This T cell receptor (beta chain) was sequenced during a study of T cell responses to AZD1222 COVID-19 vaccine. Study overall: Second-dose recipients at about 4 or about 12 weeks were treated as one pooled group. Study outcomes and limitations: Researchers took repertoire samples only after the peak T cell response had come. Regions 160-218 and 743-854 held dominance among vaccine-associated CD4 TCRs, which spanned spike. A rise in Spike-specific TCR breadth and depth followed two AZD1222 doses.

The germline gives CDR1 SGHRS, CDR2 YFSETQ. Trimming stripped 4 bases from V and 1 base from J, with 16 bases between. The CDR3 sequence is 16 residues long. Generated by immunoSEQ multiplex PCR, the TCRdb table keeps only in-frame clones and is missing some. The sample lists 150,000 or so clones, approximately 85% occurring once. This clone came up a few times. Its antigen is unidentified. The chain combines TRBV5-1 with TRBJ2-3, with D perhaps TRBD2 (5 bases). The TCR sequence derives from an adult in good health. Material: peripheral blood, obtained on day 0 of AZD1222 vaccination. CDR3 protein: CASSRLGVVGTDTQYF. CDR3 sequence (DNA): TGCGCCAGCAGCAGGCTCGGGGTCGTGGGCACAGATACGCAGTATTTT.